This entry lists 29 T cell receptor beta chains sequenced from one sample in a study of shared clonotypes between healthy human individuals. Produced via immunoSEQ multiplex PCR; TCRdb's table is partial and in-frame only. Of millions of clones in the sample, about 92% were seen once. Input material: naive CD4+ T cells from PBMCs. Subset meaning: CD45RA+ positively selected. Receptors were obtained from a man between 18 and 35 years old in good health. Some clones in this sample may be carry-over from other donors' samples.

Comment on this clone: This sample includes further DNA sequences coding for the same CDR3. In DNA form, the CDR3 reads TGTGCCAGCAGTTTAGGGGGTTCTACCTACGAGCAGTACTTC. Its protein is CASSLGGSTYEQYF. The rearrangement links TRBV28 to TRBJ2-7; either TRBD1 or TRBD2 may fit D (5 bases each). V shed 2 bases and J shed 2 bases, with 10 bases lying between them. Germline CDR1 MDHEN, CDR2 SYDVKM. This CDR3 has 14 residues.

This chain uses TRBV28 with TRBJ1-5, with 7 bases fitting TRBD1. The CDR3 loop spans 16 amino acids. With V trimmed by 1 base and J by 4 bases, 7 bases remained unmatched. CDR1 is MDHEN, CDR2 SYDVKM, per germline. The chain's CDR3 is CASSLSDRAKNQPQHF. For the CDR3, the DNA is TGTGCCAGCAGTTTATCCGACAGGGCAAAAAATCAGCCCCAGCATTTT. The whole variable domain, filled in from reference TRBV28 and TRBJ1-5, reads DVKVTQSSRYLVKRTGEKVFLECVQDMDHENMFWYRQDPGLGLRLIYFSYDVKMKEKGDIPEGYSVSREKKERFSLILESASTNQTSMYLCASSLSDRAKNQPQHFGDGTRLSIL.

This rearrangement joins TRBV28 to TRBJ2-1, with 8 nucleotides matching TRBD1. J gave up 8 bases and V 5 bases, and 8 bases lay outside the gene matches. Germline lookup yields CDR1 MDHEN and CDR2 SYDVKM. CDR3 length equals 14 residues. The CDR3 nucleotides are TGTGCCAGCAGTGGACAGGGTAGAGCATATGAGCAGTTCTTC. Encoded protein: CASSGQGRAYEQFF.

The rearrangement joins TRBV6-1 to TRBJ2-5; the D gene is possibly TRBD1 (5 bases). Trimming removed 6 bases at V and 3 bases at J, with 14 bases between. The CDR3 runs 14 residues. Germline values: CDR1 MNHNS, CDR2 SASEGT. CDR3 nucleotide sequence: TGTGCCAGCAGGTCCTGGGGCACCAAAGAGACCCAGTACTTC. Its translation is CASRSWGTKETQYF.

This chain links TRBV2 with TRBJ2-1, with TRBD2 as a possible D gene (7 bases). V was pared by 5 bases and J by 0 bases, with 35 bases between. The CDR3 contains 23 residues. Germline CDR1 and CDR2: SNHLY and FYNNEI. The CDR3 DNA reads TGTGCCAGCAGTTCCCCTGGAGGGGGGCGGGAGCCGTCTGGGGTGGGCTCCTACAATGAGCAGTTCTTC. It is translated as CASSSPGGGREPSGVGSYNEQFF.

The chain recombines TRBV7-2 with TRBJ2-1, with TRBD1 matching 7 bases. This CDR3 is 14 amino acids long. Per germline, CDR1 SGHTA and CDR2 FQGNSA. J was trimmed by 1 base and V by 5 bases; bases with no gene match: 2. The CDR3 is CASSADRSYNEQFF. The CDR3 bases are TGTGCCAGCAGCGCGGACAGGTCCTACAATGAGCAGTTCTTC. The full variable domain, in which reference TRBV7-2 and TRBJ2-1 provide the parts outside the CDR3, is GAGVSQSPSNKVTEKGKDVELRCDPISGHTALYWYRQSLGQGLEFLIYFQGNSAPDKSGLPSDRFSAERTGGSVSTLTIQRTQQEDSAVYLCASSADRSYNEQFFGPGTRLTVL.

This clone has only one observation. The gene calls are TRBV7-9 and TRBJ2-1; no firm D call. The CDR3 runs to 14 residues. Germline loops: CDR1 SEHNR, CDR2 FQNEAQ (reference sequence). The V gene lost 5 bases and the J gene lost 4 bases, with 12 bases spanning the gap. The CDR3 DNA reads as TGTGCCAGCAGCCCGACTCGGTTTTACAATGAGCAGTTCTTC. Its protein product is CASSPTRFYNEQFF.

The table lists this clone with a count of one. The chain carries TRBV4-1 and TRBJ2-7, with 7 bases that match TRBD2. The CDR3 is 14 amino acids. CDR1 and CDR2 (germline): MGHRA, YSYEKL. Germline trimming cut 1 base from V and 4 bases from J; bases unmatched to any gene: 4. In DNA, the CDR3 is TGCGCCAGCAGCCAAGGGGGGGGAATTTACGAGCAGTACTTC. Translating it yields CASSQGGGIYEQYF.

The J gene is TRBJ2-3, the V gene TRBV7-8; 15 bases agree with TRBD2. The CDR3 has 17 residues. Germline V gene data show CDR1 as SGHVS and CDR2 as FQNEAQ. V shed 6 bases and J 4 bases; nucleotides not matched to a gene: 8. CDR3 sequence: CASSYPGTSGRSDTQYF. The DNA for the CDR3 is TGTGCCAGCAGTTATCCTGGGACTAGCGGGAGGTCAGATACGCAGTATTTT.

The rearrangement uses TRBV2 and TRBJ2-1; TRBD2 matches 8 bases. The CDR3 is 15 residues long. V was clipped by 4 bases and J by 5 bases; unmatched bases: 7. Germline lookup yields CDR1 SNHLY and CDR2 FYNNEI. Here the CDR3 DNA reads TGTGCCAGCAGTGGGAGCGGGAGCCCAAACAATGAGCAGTTCTTC. Encoded protein: CASSGSGSPNNEQFF.

The genes are TRBV7-2 and TRBJ1-4; D might be TRBD1 (5 bases). Germline V lookup: CDR1 SGHTA, CDR2 FQGNSA. The V and J ends lost 3 bases and 8 bases respectively, with 10 bases between them. The CDR3 runs 13 residues. CDR3 in amino acids: CASSFTGGEKLFF. CDR3 DNA sequence: TGTGCCAGCAGCTTTACAGGTGGAGAAAAACTGTTTTTT. Variable domain in full (rest from reference TRBV7-2 and TRBJ1-4): GAGVSQSPSNKVTEKGKDVELRCDPISGHTALYWYRQSLGQGLEFLIYFQGNSAPDKSGLPSDRFSAERTGGSVSTLTIQRTQQEDSAVYLCASSFTGGEKLFFGSGTQLSVL.

The genes are TRBV7-2 and TRBJ1-2; the match to TRBD1 covers 7 bases. This CDR3 region has 16 residues. Losses at the gene ends were 1 base for V and 2 bases for J; bases not matched to a gene: 7. CDR1 is SGHTA, CDR2 FQGNSA, per germline. The CDR3 reads CASSLGAATGNYGYTF. CDR3 DNA sequence: TGTGCCAGCAGCTTAGGGGCCGCGACAGGGAACTATGGCTACACCTTC.

The V gene is TRBV27, the J gene TRBJ2-5; 7 nucleotides agree with TRBD1. This CDR3 comprises 13 residues. CDR1 and CDR2 from the germline V gene are MNHEY and SMNVEV (reference sequence). J gave up 5 bases and V 5 bases, and 5 bases lay outside the gene matches. The CDR3 protein is CASSIRQGETQYF. The CDR3 nucleotides are TGTGCCAGCAGTATCCGACAGGGTGAGACCCAGTACTTC.

The CDR3: CASSYSSGTTDTQYF. In DNA form, the CDR3 reads TGTGCCAGCAGTTACTCTAGCGGGACCACAGATACGCAGTATTTT. The rearrangement links TRBV6-5 to TRBJ2-3; 8 bases are a match to TRBD2. The CDR3 totals 15 residues. Germline V gene lookup returns CDR1 MNHEY and CDR2 SVGAGI. Trimming removed 0 bases from V and 2 bases from J; junction bases left unmatched: 1.

Turning to this clone: Other DNA sequences of this sample code for an identical CDR3. The rearrangement links TRBV5-1 to TRBJ2-3; no firm D call. The CDR3 length is 12 residues. The germline CDR1 and CDR2 sequences are SGHRS and YFSETQ. Trimming removed 1 base from V and 2 bases from J, with 2 bases in between. The CDR3 coding sequence is TGCGCCAGCAGCTTGACCACAGATACGCAGTATTTT. Translating it yields CASSLTTDTQYF.

The chain links TRBV28 to TRBJ2-1; TRBD2 aligns across 8 bases. Germline V CDR1 and CDR2: MDHEN, SYDVKM. After removal of 3 bases from V and 9 bases from J, the junction contained 19 bases not matched to a gene. This CDR3 contains 18 residues. The CDR3 DNA reads as TGTGCCAGCAGTTTGTGGGGTGGAAGCGGGAGAAATCTTGCTGAGCAGTTCTTC. Protein: CASSLWGGSGRNLAEQFF.

The genes are TRBV5-4 and TRBJ1-6; D not certain. This CDR3 contains 14 residues. The germline CDR1 and CDR2 sequences are SGHNT and YYREEE (reference sequence). V was trimmed by 4 bases and J by 10 bases, leaving 15 bases between them. CDR3 bases: TGTGCCAGCAGCCGGACCTCTGTAGAGTCACCCCTCCACTTT. It is translated as CASSRTSVESPLHF.

V and J are TRBV30 and TRBJ2-5, with TRBD2 matching over 8 bases. The ends lost 1 base at V and 9 bases at J; junction bases unmatched: 10. Germline CDR1 is GTSNPN and CDR2 is SVGIG (reference sequence). This CDR3 contains 14 residues. This CDR3 is CAWSGGLGKGAQYF. The CDR3 DNA reads as TGTGCCTGGAGTGGGGGACTAGGGAAAGGGGCCCAGTACTTC.

J is TRBJ2-7 and V is TRBV11-3; 7 nucleotides agree with TRBD1. Germline CDR1 SGHNT, CDR2 YENEEA. The CDR3 extends over 17 amino acids. V dropped 0 bases and J dropped 3; count of bases not matched to a gene: 11. The chain's CDR3 is CASSLESRQGELYEQYF. DNA of the CDR3: TGTGCCAGCAGCTTAGAGAGTAGGCAGGGGGAACTCTACGAGCAGTACTTC.

V is TRBV7-7 and J is TRBJ2-2; TRBD1 matches at 7 bases. V gave up 5 bases and J gave up 0 bases; unmatched junction bases: 3. Germline V gives CDR1 SSHAT, CDR2 FNYEAQ (reference sequence). This CDR3 comprises 15 residues. As DNA, the CDR3 is TGTGCCAGCAGCCCAGACAGGGCGAACACCGGGGAGCTGTTTTTT. This codes for CASSPDRANTGELFF.

There are a few counts of this clone. In the same sample, other DNA sequences code for this CDR3. CDR3: CASSAGLSNQPQHF. The CDR3 DNA reads TGTGCCAGCAGCGCGGGGCTTAGCAATCAGCCCCAGCATTTT. This rearrangement joins TRBV9 to TRBJ1-5; tentatively, D is TRBD1 (5 bases). The CDR3 runs to 14 residues. V lost 3 bases to trimming and J lost 0 bases, with 7 bases between them. The germline CDR1 and CDR2 sequences are SGDLS and YYNGEE.

The rearrangement links TRBV4-3 to TRBJ1-4, with D perhaps matching TRBD1 (6 bases). The CDR3 runs to 16 residues. Trimming removed 5 bases from V and 5 bases from J, with 18 bases in between. CDR1 is LGHNA, CDR2 YSLEER, per germline. This CDR3 is CASSLSSQGINEKLFF. CDR3 in DNA: TGCGCCAGCAGCTTGTCGTCCCAGGGGATCAATGAAAAACTGTTTTTT.

For the CDR3, the DNA is TGTGCCAGCGGGCGGGGAGGCCAGCCCCAGCATTTT. Protein sequence: CASGRGGQPQHF. The chain links TRBV28 to TRBJ1-5; D is unresolved. The germline V gene has CDR1 MDHEN and CDR2 SYDVKM. Trimming shortened V by 8 bases and J by 7 bases, and 12 bases separated the two germline ends. The CDR3 runs to 12 residues.

This rearrangement joins TRBV7-9 to TRBJ2-7; 9 bases fit TRBD1. Trimming took 3 bases from V and 7 from J; bases not matched to a gene: 7. The CDR3 has 14 amino acids. Germline CDR1 is SEHNR and CDR2 is FQNEAQ (reference sequence). The CDR3 sequence: CASSFTQGAGEQYF. In nucleotides, the CDR3 is TGTGCCAGCAGCTTTACACAGGGGGCAGGGGAGCAGTACTTC.

This chain joins TRBV28 and TRBJ2-7; D assignment may be TRBD1 or TRBD2 (6 bases each). The length of the CDR3 is 15 residues. Trimming removed 3 bases at V and 0 bases at J, with 12 bases between. In germline, CDR1 is MDHEN, CDR2 SYDVKM. The DNA for the CDR3 is TGTGCCAGCAGTTTCGGGGGCGGCCTCTCCTACGAGCAGTACTTC. It encodes CASSFGGGLSYEQYF.

This clone was seen just once. The sample has other DNA sequences that encode this CDR3 too. The rearrangement links TRBV5-1 to TRBJ1-3; D unclear. Germline V gene lookup returns CDR1 SGHRS and CDR2 YFSETQ. The germline V and J ends were trimmed by 4 bases and 0 bases, with 5 bases remaining between them. The CDR3 contains 13 residues. The CDR3 DNA reads as TGCGCCAGCAGCCTAAGCTCTGGAAACACCATATATTTT. Amino acids: CASSLSSGNTIYF. Filled out from reference TRBV5-1 and TRBJ1-3, the complete variable domain reads KAGVTQTPRYLIKTRGQQVTLSCSPISGHRSVSWYQQTPGQGLQFLFEYFSETQRNKGNFPGRFSGRQFSNSRSEMNVSTLELGDSALYLCASSLSSGNTIYFGEGSWLTVV.

This clone was recorded only once. The rearrangement links TRBV7-2 to TRBJ2-7; D tentatively reads TRBD1 or TRBD2 (5 bases each). Germline V lookup: CDR1 SGHTA, CDR2 FQGNSA. The CDR3 contains 12 residues. Trimming cost V 6 bases and J 4 bases, with 10 bases left between them. The CDR3 spells CASSPGRYEQYF. The DNA of the CDR3 is TGTGCCAGCAGTCCAGGGAGATACGAGCAGTACTTC.

This clone has a handful of counts. The chain carries TRBV6-1 and TRBJ1-1, with 7 nucleotides matching TRBD1. V trimming: 7 bases; J trimming: 4 bases; junction bases outside the gene matches: 6. Germline CDR1 is MNHNS and CDR2 is SASEGT. This CDR3 spans 13 amino acids. The CDR3 DNA reads as TGTGCCAGCATGATATCAGGGGGCACTGAAGCTTTCTTT. Protein sequence: CASMISGGTEAFF.

This chain links TRBV2 with TRBJ2-1, with 11 positions matching TRBD1. Looked up from germline, CDR1 is SNHLY and CDR2 is FYNNEI. J was trimmed by 7 bases and V by 5 bases; bases with no gene match: 4. The CDR3 is 14 amino acids. The CDR3 is CASSKDRGLNEQFF. Here the CDR3 DNA reads TGTGCCAGCAGTAAGGACAGGGGGCTGAATGAGCAGTTCTTC.